This T cell receptor beta chain was profiled in a study of early T cells in non-severe SARS-CoV-2 infection. Study-wide findings and caveats: Private and CD4 specificities were missed by VDJdb matching, which favored anti-spike CD8 responses.

Each CDR3 protein gets one entry after TCRdb re-called the 5' RACE reads with MiXCR. The table shows around 40,000 distinct CDR3 sequences, with roughly a tenth occurring only once. The V end was cut by 0 bases, the J end by 4 bases, with 14 bases between. The CDR3 extends over 15 amino acids. From germline, CDR1 is SGHRS and CDR2 YFSETQ. This clonotype was seen a few times. Its cognate antigen is unknown. The TCR originated in an adult who was a healthcare worker with PCR-confirmed SARS-CoV-2 infection or an uninfected control (not recorded which). The sequenced sample consisted of whole blood. The V gene is TRBV5-1, the J gene TRBJ2-7; D might be TRBD2 (6 bases). The CDR3 DNA reads TGCGCCAGCAGCTTGGCCTCCAGGGCGGGGTACGAGCAGTACTTC. Its translation: CASSLASRAGYEQYF. The whole variable domain, filled in from reference TRBV5-1 and TRBJ2-7, reads KAGVTQTPRYLIKTRGQQVTLSCSPISGHRSVSWYQQTPGQGLQFLFEYFSETQRNKGNFPGRFSGRQFSNSRSEMNVSTLELGDSALYLCASSLASRAGYEQYFGPGTRLTVT.